One and the same sample provided the 11 T cell receptor beta chains below, sequenced in a study of CD8 T cells in ankylosing spondylitis. General observations from the study: A motif in TCR beta, a set of 8 or 9 highly homologous variants, appeared characteristic of ankylosing spondylitis blood.

No antigen has been assigned to these receptors. TCRdb itself ran the 5' RACE reads through MiXCR, one entry per CDR3 protein. Among 700,000 or so distinct CDR3 sequences, under 20% were seen once, and the ten largest hold roughly a fifth. The sequenced material came from blood, either unsorted or a sorted T cell fraction (not recorded which). The receptors were sampled from a male donor with ankylosing spondylitis.

This clonotype was observed a few times. This sequence joins TRBV27 and TRBJ2-7; 14 bases are shared with TRBD2. The CDR3 sequence is 17 residues long. J was trimmed by 2 bases and V by 3 bases; bases with no gene match: 6. Looked up from germline, CDR1 is MNHEY and CDR2 is SMNVEV (reference sequence). The CDR3 nucleotides read TGTGCCAGCAGTTTTAGACTAGCGGGAGGGCGAACCTACGAGCAGTACTTC. Translating gives CASSFRLAGGRTYEQYF.

The chain uses TRBV12-3 or TRBV12-4 and TRBJ2-1, with D maybe TRBD1 (6 bases). The CDR3 has 16 residues. V dropped 5 bases and J dropped 5 bases, with 19 bases sitting between them. CDR3 in amino acids: CASSPSGTPGNNEQFF. The DNA of the CDR3 is TGTGCCAGCAGTCCCTCCGGGACACCGGGGAACAATGAGCAGTTCTTC.

This clonotype has a handful of counts. This rearrangement joins TRBV19 to TRBJ2-1, with 13 bases that match TRBD2. The CDR3 covers 14 residues. V lost 4 bases and J lost 8; bases outside the gene matches: 2. Germline CDR1 is LNHDA and CDR2 is SQIVND (reference sequence). This CDR3 reads CASSTTSGRYEQFF. For the CDR3, the DNA is TGTGCCAGTAGTACGACTAGCGGGAGGTATGAGCAGTTCTTC.

The V call is TRBV29-1, the J call TRBJ2-1; 12 bases are a match to TRBD1. Losses at the gene ends were 3 bases for V and 9 bases for J; bases not matched to a gene: 9. The CDR3 is 15 amino acids. Germline-derived CDR1 and CDR2 are SQVTM and ANQGSEA. The chain's CDR3 is CSVDLGDRGPGEQFF. DNA of the CDR3: TGCAGCGTTGATTTAGGGGACAGGGGGCCGGGTGAGCAGTTCTTC.

The sample holds many counts of this clonotype. This chain connects TRBV3-1 to TRBJ1-1; TRBD1 is a possible D gene (6 bases). CDR3 size: 15 residues. V gave up 4 bases and J gave up 6 bases, with 18 bases separating them. Germline CDR1 reads LGHDT; CDR2 reads YNNKEL (reference sequence). CDR3 DNA: TGTGCCAGCAGCCTGCAAACAGGGTTTCGAGCTGAAGCTTTCTTT. Translation: CASSLQTGFRAEAFF.

J is TRBJ2-7 and V is TRBV5-1; D is ambiguous. The V and J ends lost 4 bases and 2 bases respectively, with 13 bases between them. The CDR3 length is 14 residues. The germline V gene has CDR1 SGHRS and CDR2 YFSETQ. The CDR3 region has the DNA TGCGCCAGCAGCCTAACTTCAGAGACCTACGAGCAGTACTTC. It encodes CASSLTSETYEQYF.

At least ten counts were recorded for this clonotype. J is TRBJ2-2 and V is TRBV5-1, with D unresolved. V was shortened by 2 bases and J by 6 bases, with 11 bases between the two germline ends. The CDR3 runs to 14 residues. CDR1 and CDR2 from the germline V gene are SGHRS and YFSETQ. CDR3 sequence: CASSFLSDAGELFF. The CDR3 coding sequence is TGCGCCAGCAGCTTCCTTTCAGACGCCGGGGAGCTGTTTTTT.

This clonotype occurred a few times. This rearrangement joins TRBV5-1 to TRBJ2-5, with 12 nucleotides matching TRBD2. The V and J ends lost 3 bases and 4 bases, in that order; junction bases with no gene match: 10. CDR3 length: 17 amino acids. The germline CDR1 and CDR2 sequences are SGHRS and YFSETQ. CDR3 in DNA: TGCGCCAGCAGCTCCACACCCACTAGCGGGGGGTTAGAGACCCAGTACTTC. It translates to CASSSTPTSGGLETQYF. Full variable domain (outside the CDR3, taken from reference TRBV5-1 and TRBJ2-5): KAGVTQTPRYLIKTRGQQVTLSCSPISGHRSVSWYQQTPGQGLQFLFEYFSETQRNKGNFPGRFSGRQFSNSRSEMNVSTLELGDSALYLCASSSTPTSGGLETQYFGPGTRLLVL.

V is TRBV11-1 and J is TRBJ2-1; 10 nucleotides align to TRBD2. Germline loops: CDR1 SGHAT, CDR2 FQDESV (reference sequence). This CDR3 spans 19 amino acids. Trimming cost V 7 bases and J 1 base; bases outside gene matches: 16. The CDR3 loop is CASKLSVASGGPSYNEQFF. For the CDR3, the DNA is TGTGCCAGCAAGCTTAGCGTGGCTAGCGGGGGCCCATCCTACAATGAGCAGTTCTTC. Combining the CDR3 with reference TRBV11-1 and TRBJ2-1 gives the whole variable domain EAEVAQSPRYKITEKSQAVAFWCDPISGHATLYWYRQILGQGPELLVQFQDESVVDDSQLPKDRFSAERLKGVDSTLKIQPAELGDSAMYLCASKLSVASGGPSYNEQFFGPGTRLTVL.

The chain carries TRBV7-9 and TRBJ2-7; 7 bases agree with TRBD2. Germline V gene lookup returns CDR1 SEHNR and CDR2 FQNEAQ (reference sequence). Trimming at V came to 5 bases and at J to 3 bases, leaving 7 bases not matched to a gene. CDR3 length: 14 amino acids. The CDR3 nucleotides are TGTGCCAGCAGCCCCCCCGGGACTATCTACGAGCAGTACTTC. Translating it yields CASSPPGTIYEQYF.

The sample holds a few counts of this clonotype. The chain combines TRBV20-1 with TRBJ2-3; 7 bases line up with TRBD2. This CDR3 contains 14 residues. The V gene end was trimmed by 6 bases and the J gene end by 2 bases; junction bases not matched to a gene: 8. CDR1 DFQATT and CDR2 SNEGSKA come from the germline V gene (reference sequence). The CDR3 DNA follows: TGCAGTGCAGACACTAGCGACCACACAGATACGCAGTATTTT. As protein: CSADTSDHTDTQYF.